One sample yielded the 12 T cell receptor beta chains listed below, sequenced in a study of OX40 agonist ivuxolimab in advanced cancers. TCRdb's table, derived via immunoSEQ multiplex PCR, lists solely in-frame clones and lacks some. The data contain approximately 90,000 clones, less than 95% of them singletons. The specimen comprised CD4+ or CD8+ T cells sorted from blood, sampled in a trial of the OX40 agonist ivuxolimab. These receptors all stem from an adult with an advanced solid tumor such as melanoma, head and neck, liver or kidney cancer.

The table lists this clone with a count of one. The V and J genes are TRBV28 and TRBJ1-1; D is unclear. The germline V gene encodes CDR1 MDHEN and CDR2 SYDVKM. The ends were cut back, 6 bases at V and 9 bases at J, with 14 bases in the middle. This CDR3 comprises 12 residues. CDR3 nucleotides: TGTGCCAGCAGGGAGGGCCCCGGCCAAGCTTTCTTT. It yields the protein CASREGPGQAFF.

The chain employs TRBV11-2 and TRBJ1-1, with 12 bases fitting TRBD1. The CDR3 length is 15 residues. V shed 5 bases, J shed 3 bases, and the junction held 4 bases outside the gene matches. Per germline, CDR1 SGHAT and CDR2 FQNNGV. The CDR3 sequence is CASSEGQGADTEAFF. The CDR3 DNA reads as TGTGCCAGCAGCGAGGGACAGGGGGCTGACACTGAAGCTTTCTTT.

This chain connects TRBV28 to TRBJ2-7; TRBD2 is a possible D gene (5 bases). This CDR3 comprises 13 residues. V was shortened by 6 bases and J by 9 bases, with 18 bases between the two germline ends. Per germline, CDR1 MDHEN and CDR2 SYDVKM. Here the CDR3 reads CASSLRTPGVQYF. Written as DNA, the CDR3 is TGTGCCAGCAGCCTTCGGACTCCCGGGGTGCAGTACTTC.

This clone appeared a single time. This rearrangement joins TRBV18 to TRBJ2-2; TRBD2 matches at 9 bases. The CDR3 totals 18 residues. V gave up 0 bases and J gave up 4 bases; unmatched junction bases: 9. Looked up from germline, CDR1 is KGHSH and CDR2 is LQKENI. CDR3 sequence reads: CASSPPAGGRAGTGELFF. The CDR3 DNA reads as TGTGCCAGCTCACCACCGGCGGGCGGGAGGGCCGGCACCGGGGAGCTGTTTTTT.

Concerning this clone: One end of the junction does not line up with germline, which may come from a read error. The CDR3 region is CASSQERGPFYVQYF. DNA for the CDR3: TGCGCCAGCAGCCAAGAGAGGGGACCTTTTTACGTGCAGTACTTC. The V and J genes are TRBV4-1 and TRBJ2-7; perhaps D is TRBD1 or TRBD2 (5 bases each). CDR1 is MGHRA, CDR2 YSYEKL, per germline. The CDR3 sequence is 15 residues long.

The gene calls are TRBV28 and TRBJ2-1, with D maybe TRBD2 (6 bases). The CDR3 has 17 amino acids. Germline CDR1 reads MDHEN; CDR2 reads SYDVKM. V lost 5 bases and J 5 bases, leaving 22 bases between the germline ends. The CDR3 region is CASSNQRAFGLNNEQFF. CDR3 coding DNA: TGTGCCAGCAGTAACCAAAGGGCATTCGGACTAAACAATGAGCAGTTCTTC.

V usage is TRBV27 and J usage is TRBJ2-3, with a possible D match to TRBD1 (5 bases). Trimming removed 3 bases from V and 2 bases from J, with 12 bases in between. CDR3 length: 15 residues. Germline-derived CDR1 and CDR2 are MNHEY and SMNVEV (reference sequence). DNA of the CDR3: TGTGCCAGCAGTTTTTCAGGGATAGCCACAGATACGCAGTATTTT. It encodes CASSFSGIATDTQYF.

Details on this clone: The same CDR3 arises from other DNA sequences in this sample as well. The J gene is TRBJ2-7, the V gene TRBV5-1, with D perhaps TRBD1 (5 bases). The ends were cut back, 4 bases at V and 1 base at J, with 9 bases in the middle. The CDR3 spans 13 residues. Germline loops: CDR1 SGHRS, CDR2 YFSETQ. The CDR3 is CASSPDRSYEQYF. CDR3 sequence (DNA): TGCGCCAGCAGCCCCGACAGATCCTACGAGCAGTACTTC.

This chain connects TRBV7-2 to TRBJ2-2; TRBD2 matches 8 bases. The germline gives CDR1 SGHTA, CDR2 FQGNSA. CDR3 length equals 16 residues. V was clipped by 5 bases and J by 3 bases; unmatched bases: 8. CDR3 amino acids: CASSPYGGVDTGELFF. CDR3 coding DNA: TGTGCCAGCAGCCCCTACGGGGGGGTTGACACCGGGGAGCTGTTTTTT.

The chain employs TRBV5-1 and TRBJ2-7, with unresolved D. V was trimmed by 1 base and J by 2 bases, leaving 7 bases between them. The CDR3 consists of 13 residues. Germline V gene data show CDR1 as SGHRS and CDR2 as YFSETQ. The CDR3 nucleotides are TGCGCCAGCAGCTTGCGACAAACCTACGAGCAGTACTTC. Amino acids: CASSLRQTYEQYF.

J is TRBJ2-7 and V is TRBV28, with TRBD1 as a possible D gene (6 bases). This CDR3 contains 15 residues. With 2 bases removed from V and 2 bases from J, the gap between germline ends came to 13 bases. Germline CDR1 MDHEN, CDR2 SYDVKM. The CDR3 nucleotides read TGTGCCAGCAGTTTACCCCCAGCAGGGGCCTACGAGCAGTACTTC. Amino acid sequence: CASSLPPAGAYEQYF.

Note on this clone: Additional DNA sequences in this sample encode the identical CDR3. The rearrangement links TRBV28 to TRBJ1-2; 7 bases fit TRBD1. Trimming removed 1 base from V and 5 bases from J; junction bases left unmatched: 4. The CDR3 has 14 residues. Germline CDR1 reads MDHEN; CDR2 reads SYDVKM. The CDR3 DNA reads TGTGCCAGCAGTTTATTCGGACAGGCGTATGGCTACACCTTC. This encodes CASSLFGQAYGYTF.